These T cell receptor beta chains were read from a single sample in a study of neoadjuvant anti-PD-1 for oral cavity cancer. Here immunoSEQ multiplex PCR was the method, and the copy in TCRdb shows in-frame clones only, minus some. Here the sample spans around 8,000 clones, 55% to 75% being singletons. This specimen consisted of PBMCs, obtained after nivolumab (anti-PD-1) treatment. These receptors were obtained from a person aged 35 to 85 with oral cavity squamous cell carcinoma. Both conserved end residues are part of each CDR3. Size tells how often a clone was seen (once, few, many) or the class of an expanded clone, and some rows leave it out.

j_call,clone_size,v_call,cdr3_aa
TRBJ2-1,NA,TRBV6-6,CASRSGDRGTGEQFF
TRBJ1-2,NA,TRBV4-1,CASSQDLGVGGYTF
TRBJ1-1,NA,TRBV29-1,CSVGEPTGEAFF
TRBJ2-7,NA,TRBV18,CASSPAGTSSLYEQYF
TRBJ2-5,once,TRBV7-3,CASSLSPQETQYF
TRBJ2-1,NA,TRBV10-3,CATRQGADNEQFF
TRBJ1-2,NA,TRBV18,CASSLGTEYGYTF
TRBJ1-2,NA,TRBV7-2,CASSPRVDRRGQDYGYTF
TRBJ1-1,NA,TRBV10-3,CAISESGQVNTEAFF
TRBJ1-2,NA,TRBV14,CASSRGDRTYNYGYTF
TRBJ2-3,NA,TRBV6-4,CASSVAGGTDTQYF
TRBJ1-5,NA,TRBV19,CASSHRGLQPQHF
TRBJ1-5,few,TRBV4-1,CASSQGQTSNQPQHF
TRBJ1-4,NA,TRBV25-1,CASSEAKRATNEKLFF
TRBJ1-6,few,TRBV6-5,CASSYLKTGGRSPLHF
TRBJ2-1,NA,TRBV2,CASSETAIAGAVNEQFF
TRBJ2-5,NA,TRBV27,CASSFTGGRQETQYF
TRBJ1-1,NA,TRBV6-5,CASSRGQLVTEAFF
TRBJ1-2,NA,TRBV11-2,CASSLGSGIGYTF
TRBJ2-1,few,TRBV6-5,CASRRGSYNEQFF
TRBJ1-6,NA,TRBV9,CASSVGGSNSPLHF
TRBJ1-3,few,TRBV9,CASSVDGGSGNTIYF
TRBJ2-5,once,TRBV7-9,CASSLGTGDQETQYF
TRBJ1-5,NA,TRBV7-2,CASSFRGNQPQHF
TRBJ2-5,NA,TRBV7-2,CASSLVASGGPEETQYF
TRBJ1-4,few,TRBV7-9,CASSPSTDRVRFF
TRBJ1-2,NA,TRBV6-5,CASSAPGTLPYGYTF
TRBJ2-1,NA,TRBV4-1,CASSHPGGLYNEQFF
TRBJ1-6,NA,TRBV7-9,CASSPPGDRGINNSPLHF
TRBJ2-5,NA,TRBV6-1,CASSELAGGQETQYF
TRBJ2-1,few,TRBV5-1,CASSVGGGNEQFF